These T cell receptor beta chains were read from a single sample in a study of a mutant IDH1 vaccine in newly diagnosed glioma. Using immunoSEQ multiplex PCR, the repertoire was profiled, and TCRdb retains in-frame clones only, with some absent. The sample gives 98,000 or so clones, roughly 90% of which show up once; approximately 0.58% is in the top ten. Sequenced material: PBMCs, taken from a glioma patient treated with radiotherapy, temozolomide or both. Every receptor here comes from a woman between 50 and 59 years old with glioma. Both conserved end residues are part of each CDR3.

CDR3 protein	V gene	CDR3 length	J gene
CASSLFRVAPYEQYF	TRBV7-9	15	TRBJ2-7
CASSARGMANTGELFF	TRBV4-2	16	TRBJ2-2
CASSYEPGQGYEQYF	TRBV2	15	TRBJ2-7
CASGADSGANVLTF	TRBV9	14	TRBJ2-6
CSGGPLDYGYTF	TRBV29-1	12	TRBJ1-2
CASTPGSYGYTF	TRBV19	12	TRBJ1-2
CASSQDISQPQHF	TRBV14	13	TRBJ1-5
CASSDYEQYF	TRBV25-1	10	TRBJ2-7
CASSLQKASHYGYTF	TRBV7-8	15	TRBJ1-2
CASSNPPYEQYF	TRBV6-5	12	TRBJ2-7
CASSPLGLAGGIGELFF	TRBV28	17	TRBJ2-2